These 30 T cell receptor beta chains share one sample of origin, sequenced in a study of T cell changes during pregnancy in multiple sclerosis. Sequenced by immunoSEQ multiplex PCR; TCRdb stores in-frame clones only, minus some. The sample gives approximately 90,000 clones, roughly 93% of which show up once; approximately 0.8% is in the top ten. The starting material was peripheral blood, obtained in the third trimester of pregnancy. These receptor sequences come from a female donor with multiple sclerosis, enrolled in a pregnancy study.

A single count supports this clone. CDR3 residues: CAWSRLALNTGELFF. The CDR3 bases are TGTGCCTGGAGTAGGCTAGCGTTGAACACCGGGGAGCTGTTTTTT. V and J are TRBV30 and TRBJ2-2; tentative D call: TRBD2 (6 bases). V was clipped by 2 bases and J by 1 base, with 11 bases between them. Germline V CDR1 and CDR2: GTSNPN, SVGIG (reference sequence). This CDR3 has 15 residues. Full variable domain (remainder filled in from reference TRBV30 and TRBJ2-2): SQTIHQWPATLVQPVGSPLSLECTVEGTSNPNLYWYRQAAGRGLQLLFYSVGIGQISSEVPQNLSASRPQDRQFILSSKKLLLSDSGFYLCAWSRLALNTGELFFGEGSRLTVL.

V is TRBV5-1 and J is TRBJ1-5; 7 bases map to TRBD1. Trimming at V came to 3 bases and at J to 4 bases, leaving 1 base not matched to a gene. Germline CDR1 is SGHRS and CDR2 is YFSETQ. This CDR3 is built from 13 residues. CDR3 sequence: CASSWDSNQPQHF. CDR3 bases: TGCGCCAGCAGCTGGGACAGTAATCAGCCCCAGCATTTT.

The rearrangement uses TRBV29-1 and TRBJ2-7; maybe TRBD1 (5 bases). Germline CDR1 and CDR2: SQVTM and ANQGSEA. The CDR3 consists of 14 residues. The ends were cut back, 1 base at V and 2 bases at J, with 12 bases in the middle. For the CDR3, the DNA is TGCAGCGTTGAAGGACAAAGGGGAACCTACGAGCAGTACTTC. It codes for CSVEGQRGTYEQYF.

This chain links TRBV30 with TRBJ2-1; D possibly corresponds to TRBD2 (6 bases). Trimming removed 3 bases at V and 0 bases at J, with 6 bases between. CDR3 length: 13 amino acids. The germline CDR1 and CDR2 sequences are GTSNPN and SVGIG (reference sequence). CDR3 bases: TGTGCCTGGAGCGGGAGCTCCTACAATGAGCAGTTCTTC. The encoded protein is CAWSGSSYNEQFF.

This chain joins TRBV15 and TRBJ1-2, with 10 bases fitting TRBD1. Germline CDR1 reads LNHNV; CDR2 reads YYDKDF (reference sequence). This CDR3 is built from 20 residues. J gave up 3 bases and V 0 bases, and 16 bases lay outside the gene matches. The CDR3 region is CATSREGPRDRGLRYYGYTF. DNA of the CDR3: TGTGCCACCAGCAGAGAGGGGCCAAGGGACAGGGGACTTCGGTACTATGGCTACACCTTC. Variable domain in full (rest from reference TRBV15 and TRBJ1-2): DAMVIQNPRYQVTQFGKPVTLSCSQTLNHNVMYWYQQKSSQAPKLLFHYYDKDFNNEADTPDNFQSRRPNTSFCFLDIRSPGLGDTAMYLCATSREGPRDRGLRYYGYTFGSGTRLTVV.

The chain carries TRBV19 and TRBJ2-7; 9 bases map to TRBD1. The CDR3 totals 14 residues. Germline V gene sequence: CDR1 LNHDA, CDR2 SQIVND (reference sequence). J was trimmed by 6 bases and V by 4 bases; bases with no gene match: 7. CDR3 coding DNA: TGTGCCAGTAGTACCGGGACAGGGTCAACCGAGCAGTACTTC. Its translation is CASSTGTGSTEQYF.

The CDR3 region is CASSAPTGVNEKLFF. The CDR3 DNA sequence: TGTGCCAGCAGCGCGCCGACAGGGGTTAATGAAAAACTGTTTTTT. V is TRBV9 and J is TRBJ1-4, with 8 bases identical to TRBD1. The germline CDR1 and CDR2 sequences are SGDLS and YYNGEE. Losses at the gene ends were 3 bases for V and 4 bases for J; bases not matched to a gene: 5. CDR3 length: 15 residues.

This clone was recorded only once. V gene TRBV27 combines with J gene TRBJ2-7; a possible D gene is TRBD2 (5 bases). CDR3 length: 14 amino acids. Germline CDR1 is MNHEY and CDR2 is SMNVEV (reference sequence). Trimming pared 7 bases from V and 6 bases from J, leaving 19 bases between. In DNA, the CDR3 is TGTGCCAGCAAGCCTTCTGCTGGGCGGGTCGAGCAGTACTTC. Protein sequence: CASKPSAGRVEQYF.

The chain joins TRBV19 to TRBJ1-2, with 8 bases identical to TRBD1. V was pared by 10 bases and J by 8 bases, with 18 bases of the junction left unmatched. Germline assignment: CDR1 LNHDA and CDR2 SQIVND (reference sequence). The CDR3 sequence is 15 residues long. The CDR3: CATSILRQGARGYTF. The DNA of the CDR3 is TGTGCCACCTCAATCCTCCGTCAGGGGGCGAGAGGCTACACCTTC.

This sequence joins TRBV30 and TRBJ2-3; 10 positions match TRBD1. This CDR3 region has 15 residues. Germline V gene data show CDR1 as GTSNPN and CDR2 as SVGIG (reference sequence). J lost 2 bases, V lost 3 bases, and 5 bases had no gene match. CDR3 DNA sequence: TGTGCCTGGAGGACCGGGACAGGGGACACAGATACGCAGTATTTT. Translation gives CAWRTGTGDTDTQYF.

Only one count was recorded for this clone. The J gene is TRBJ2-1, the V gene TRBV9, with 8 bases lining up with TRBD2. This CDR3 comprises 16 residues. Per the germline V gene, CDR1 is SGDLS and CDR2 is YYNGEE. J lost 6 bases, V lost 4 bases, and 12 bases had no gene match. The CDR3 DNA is TGTGCCAGCAGCCCCGCGGGGGGCAACGAGGGCAATGAGCAGTTCTTC. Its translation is CASSPAGGNEGNEQFF.

The CDR3 here is CAWRSGTGGLSNQPQHF. The CDR3 DNA reads TGTGCCTGGAGATCCGGGACAGGGGGACTTAGCAATCAGCCCCAGCATTTT. The chain has TRBV30 and TRBJ1-5, with TRBD1 matching over 11 bases. This CDR3 spans 17 amino acids. Germline V lookup: CDR1 GTSNPN, CDR2 SVGIG (reference sequence). After removal of 3 bases from V and 0 bases from J, the junction contained 7 bases not matched to a gene.

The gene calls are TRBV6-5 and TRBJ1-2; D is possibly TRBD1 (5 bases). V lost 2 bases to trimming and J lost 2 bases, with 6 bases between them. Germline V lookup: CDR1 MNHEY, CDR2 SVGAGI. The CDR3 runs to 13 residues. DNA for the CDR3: TGTGCCAGCAGTTACGACAGAAACTATGGCTACACCTTC. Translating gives CASSYDRNYGYTF.

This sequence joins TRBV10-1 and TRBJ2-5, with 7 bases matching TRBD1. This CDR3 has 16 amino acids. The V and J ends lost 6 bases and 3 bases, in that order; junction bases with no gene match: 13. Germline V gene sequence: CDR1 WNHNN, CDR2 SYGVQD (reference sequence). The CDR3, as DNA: TGCGCCAGCAGCGAGACAGGGCGGACAGCAAAAGAGACCCAGTACTTC. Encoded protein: CASSETGRTAKETQYF.

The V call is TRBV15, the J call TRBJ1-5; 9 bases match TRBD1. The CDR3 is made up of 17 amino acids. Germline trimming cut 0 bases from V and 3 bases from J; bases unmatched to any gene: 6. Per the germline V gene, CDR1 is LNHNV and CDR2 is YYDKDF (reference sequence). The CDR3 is CATSRDTTGGFNQPQHF. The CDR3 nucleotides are TGTGCCACCAGCAGAGATACAACAGGGGGCTTCAATCAGCCCCAGCATTTT.

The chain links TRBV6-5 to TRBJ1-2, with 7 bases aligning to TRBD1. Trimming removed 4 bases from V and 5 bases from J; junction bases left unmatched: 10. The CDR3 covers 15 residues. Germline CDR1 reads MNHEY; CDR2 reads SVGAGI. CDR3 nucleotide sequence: TGTGCCAGCAGTTTCCGACTGACAGGGCGATATGGCTACACCTTC. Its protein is CASSFRLTGRYGYTF.

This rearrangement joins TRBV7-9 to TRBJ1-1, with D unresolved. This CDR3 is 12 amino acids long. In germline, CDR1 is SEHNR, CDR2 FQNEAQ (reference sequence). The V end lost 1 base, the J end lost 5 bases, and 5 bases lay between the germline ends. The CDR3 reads CASSLVRTEAFF. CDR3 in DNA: TGTGCCAGCAGCTTAGTGAGGACTGAAGCTTTCTTT.

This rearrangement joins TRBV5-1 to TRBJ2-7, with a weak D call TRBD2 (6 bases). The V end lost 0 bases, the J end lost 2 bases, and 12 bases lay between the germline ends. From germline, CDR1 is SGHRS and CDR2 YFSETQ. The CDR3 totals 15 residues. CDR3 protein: CASSLGLVGPYEQYF. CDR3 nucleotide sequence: TGCGCCAGCAGCTTGGGACTAGTGGGCCCCTACGAGCAGTACTTC.

The CDR3: CASSSTPSPDTQYF. The CDR3 bases are TGCGCCAGCAGCTCTACGCCTTCACCAGATACGCAGTATTTT. The chain combines TRBV5-1 with TRBJ2-3; D ambiguous. The CDR3 contains 14 residues. V was clipped by 3 bases and J by 4 bases, with 12 bases between them. Germline CDR1 and CDR2: SGHRS and YFSETQ.

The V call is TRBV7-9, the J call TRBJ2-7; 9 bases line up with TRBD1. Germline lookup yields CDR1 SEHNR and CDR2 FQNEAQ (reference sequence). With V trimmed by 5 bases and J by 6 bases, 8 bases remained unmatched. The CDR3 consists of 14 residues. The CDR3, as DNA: TGTGCCAGCAGCCTAGACAGGGGGACCTGCGAGCAGTACTTC. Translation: CASSLDRGTCEQYF. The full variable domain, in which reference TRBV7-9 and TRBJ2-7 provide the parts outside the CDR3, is DTGVSQNPRHKITKRGQNVTFRCDPISEHNRLYWYRQTLGQGPEFLTYFQNEAQLEKSRLLSDRFSAERPKGSFSTLEIQRTEQGDSAMYLCASSLDRGTCEQYFGPGTRLTVT.

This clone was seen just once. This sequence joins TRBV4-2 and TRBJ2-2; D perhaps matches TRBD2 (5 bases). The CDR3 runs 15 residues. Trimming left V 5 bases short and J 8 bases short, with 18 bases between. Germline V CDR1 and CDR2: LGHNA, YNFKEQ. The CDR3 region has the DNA TGTGCCAGCAGCTTAGAGGGTTTCCCCCGGGGGGAGCTGTTTTTT. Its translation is CASSLEGFPRGELFF.

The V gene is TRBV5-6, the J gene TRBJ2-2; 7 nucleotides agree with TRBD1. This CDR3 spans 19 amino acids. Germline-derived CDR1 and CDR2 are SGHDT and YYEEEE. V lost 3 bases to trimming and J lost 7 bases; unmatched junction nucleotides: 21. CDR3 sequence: CASSSLDRVDAASSGELFF. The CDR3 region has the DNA TGTGCCAGCAGCTCCCTAGACAGGGTCGACGCGGCTAGCAGCGGGGAGCTGTTTTTT.

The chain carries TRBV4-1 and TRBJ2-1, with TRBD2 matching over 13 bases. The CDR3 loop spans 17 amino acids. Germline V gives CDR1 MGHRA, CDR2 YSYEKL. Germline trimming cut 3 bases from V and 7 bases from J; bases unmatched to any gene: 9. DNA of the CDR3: TGCGCCAGCAGCCAGAGGACTAGCGGGAGAGGGAGGAATGAGCAGTTCTTC. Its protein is CASSQRTSGRGRNEQFF.

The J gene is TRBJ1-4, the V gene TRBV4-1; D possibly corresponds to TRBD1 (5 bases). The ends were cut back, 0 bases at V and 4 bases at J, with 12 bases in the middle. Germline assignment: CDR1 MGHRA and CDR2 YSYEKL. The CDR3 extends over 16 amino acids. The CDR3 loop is CASSQDGGVFNEKLFF. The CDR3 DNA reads TGCGCCAGCAGCCAAGATGGGGGGGTTTTTAATGAAAAACTGTTTTTT.

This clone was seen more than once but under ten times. The CDR3 nucleotides read TGTGCCAGCAGCCAAGGACAGGGATCTGAAGCTTTCTTT. Translating gives CASSQGQGSEAFF. This chain uses TRBV5-4 with TRBJ1-1; 8 nucleotides match TRBD1. The V gene end was trimmed by 4 bases and the J gene end by 6 bases; junction bases not matched to a gene: 5. The CDR3 has 13 amino acids. Germline CDR1 SGHNT, CDR2 YYREEE (reference sequence).

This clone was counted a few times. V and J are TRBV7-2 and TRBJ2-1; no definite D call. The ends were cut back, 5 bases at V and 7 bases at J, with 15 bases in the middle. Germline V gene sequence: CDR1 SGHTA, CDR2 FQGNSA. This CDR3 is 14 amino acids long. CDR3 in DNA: TGTGCCAGCAGCCTTCGACTCCCTAGGAATGAGCAGTTCTTC. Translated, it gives CASSLRLPRNEQFF.

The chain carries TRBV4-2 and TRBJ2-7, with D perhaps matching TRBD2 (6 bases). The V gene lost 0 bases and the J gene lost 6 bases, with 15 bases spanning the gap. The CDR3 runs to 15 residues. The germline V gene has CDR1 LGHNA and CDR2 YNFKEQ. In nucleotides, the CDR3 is TGTGCCAGCAGCCAAGATTGGGGGGAACAGAGCGAGCAGTACTTC. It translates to CASSQDWGEQSEQYF.

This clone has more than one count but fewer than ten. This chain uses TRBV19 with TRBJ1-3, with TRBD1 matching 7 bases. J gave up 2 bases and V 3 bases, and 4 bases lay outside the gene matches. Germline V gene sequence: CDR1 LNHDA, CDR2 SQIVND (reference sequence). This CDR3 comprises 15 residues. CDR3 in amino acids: CASSIGTVPGNTIYF. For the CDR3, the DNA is TGTGCCAGTAGTATCGGGACAGTGCCTGGAAACACCATATATTTT. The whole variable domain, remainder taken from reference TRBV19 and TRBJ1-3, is DGGITQSPKYLFRKEGQNVTLSCEQNLNHDAMYWYRQDPGQGLRLIYYSQIVNDFQKGDIAEGYSVSREKKESFPLTVTSAQKNPTAFYLCASSIGTVPGNTIYFGEGSWLTVV.

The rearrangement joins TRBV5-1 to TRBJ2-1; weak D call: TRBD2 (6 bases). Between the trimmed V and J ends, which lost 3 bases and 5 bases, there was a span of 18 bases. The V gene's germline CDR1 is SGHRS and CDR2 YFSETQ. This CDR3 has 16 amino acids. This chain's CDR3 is CASSSQPGLINNEQFF. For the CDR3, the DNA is TGCGCCAGCAGCTCGCAACCGGGACTTATCAACAATGAGCAGTTCTTC.

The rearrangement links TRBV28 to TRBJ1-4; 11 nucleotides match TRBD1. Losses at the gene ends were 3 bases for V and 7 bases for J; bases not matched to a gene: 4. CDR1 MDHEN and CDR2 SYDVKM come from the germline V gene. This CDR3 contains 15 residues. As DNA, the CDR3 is TGTGCCAGCAGTTTCGGGACAGGGGGTTTTGAAAAACTGTTTTTT. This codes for CASSFGTGGFEKLFF.